This TCR beta chain was captured by sequencing in a study of shared clonotypes between healthy human individuals. Between the trimmed V and J ends, which lost 6 bases and 3 bases, there was a span of 12 bases. The CDR3 runs to 13 residues. Germline loops: CDR1 MNHEY, CDR2 SVGAGI. Clones were read by immunoSEQ multiplex PCR, and TCRdb kept only the in-frame ones, dropping some. Of approximately 2.5 million clones listed, more than 90% are singletons. The sample comprised naive CD4+ T cells sorted from blood. Subset reported: CD45RA+ positively selected. This rearrangement joins TRBV6-5 to TRBJ2-7; D unclear. This receptor was identified in a man between 18 and 35 years old in good health. The CDR3 region is CASSRYVGYEQYF. Written as DNA, the CDR3 is TGTGCCAGCAGCCGGTACGTGGGCTACGAGCAGTACTTC.